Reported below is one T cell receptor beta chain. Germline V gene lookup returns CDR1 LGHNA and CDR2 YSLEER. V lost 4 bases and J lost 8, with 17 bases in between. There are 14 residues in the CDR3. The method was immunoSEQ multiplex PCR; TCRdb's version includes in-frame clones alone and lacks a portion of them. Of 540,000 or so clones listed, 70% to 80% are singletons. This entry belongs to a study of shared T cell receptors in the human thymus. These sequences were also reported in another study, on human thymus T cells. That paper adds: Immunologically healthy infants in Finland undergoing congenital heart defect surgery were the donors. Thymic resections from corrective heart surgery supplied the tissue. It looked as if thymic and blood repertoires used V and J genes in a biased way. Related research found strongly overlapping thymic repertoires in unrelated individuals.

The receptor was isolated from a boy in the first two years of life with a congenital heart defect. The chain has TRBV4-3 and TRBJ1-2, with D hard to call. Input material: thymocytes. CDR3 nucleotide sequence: TGCGCCAGCAGCCTTCCAGGACCCACGGGGGGCTACACCTTC. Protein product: CASSLPGPTGGYTF.